Sequencing of this T cell receptor beta chain was carried out in a study of CD8 T cells in Susac syndrome. As for the study in general: When their blood was taken, the Susac syndrome patients had either not yet had any therapy, were taking corticosteroids, or were taking intravenous immunoglobulin alone. Whole-study results and caveats: A relatively small number of individuals underwent TCR sequencing and HLA analysis. The study found that Susac CD8+ clonal expansion peaked in TEMRA cells and active patients.

Negative isolation yielded CD8+ and CD4+ T cells; FACS enriched TEMRA cells. The germline V gene encodes CDR1 SGHVS and CDR2 FNYEAQ. The ends lost 1 base at V and 1 base at J; junction bases unmatched: 6. The CDR3 sequence is 16 residues long. An input of about 0.45 to 1 ug of RNA was subjected to reverse transcription using random hexamers. TCRdb independently ran MiXCR on the immunoSEQ multiplex PCR reads; one entry per CDR3 protein. This sample yields about 130,000 distinct CDR3 sequences, of which more than 90% are seen a single time; 0.21% belongs to the top ten. As for this clonotype: Its antigen is not known.

The V gene is TRBV7-6, the J gene TRBJ1-1, with 7 bases identical to TRBD1. The clonotype was recovered from a human donor with Susac syndrome. The source material was CD8+ T cells from PBMCs. Written as DNA, the CDR3 is TGTGCCAGCAGCTTAGGCCCCCGACAGGGGAACACTGAAGCTTTCTTT. Its protein is CASSLGPRQGNTEAFF.